The TCR beta chain described here comes from a study of spatial heterogeneity in lung cancer. On the study more broadly: Detection consistently captured more beta-chain sequences than alpha-chain sequences.

As for this clonotype: Its cognate antigen is unknown. Germline and junction disagree at one end, which may indicate a read error.

Indicated time point: sample taken at primary tumor resection. Researchers sequenced whole RNA taken from tumor, nontumor lung or frozen PBMC without sorting. Every TCR cDNA molecule bore its own unique molecular identifier. A single record per CDR3 protein comes from TCRdb applying MiXCR to the 5' RACE reads. The table shows some 34,000 distinct CDR3 sequences, with about 7.2% occurring only once. Whole-study results and caveats: TCRs found ubiquitously expanded in tumor appeared in blood more at resection than at follow-up.

The clonotype comes from a female donor with early-stage non-small cell lung cancer. The sequencing used PBMCs, collected at surgery.

The CDR3 reads CVSSLGILNTGELFF. The CDR3 DNA is TGTGTCAGCAGCTTAGGGATCTTAAACACCGGGGAGCTGTTTTTT. The genes are TRBV7-2 and TRBJ2-2, with D uncertain. Germline CDR1 and CDR2: SGHTA and FQGNSA. The CDR3 loop spans 15 amino acids.